The T cell receptor beta chain described here comes from a study of beta chain features in type 1 diabetes. About the study: Analysis included 107,917,701 sorted cells drawn from all samples. Study findings and constraints: In type 1 diabetes patients, VDJ junctions had fewer insertions; deletions at these junctions were more frequent. All four CD4+ subsets of Type 1 diabetes patients contained TCRB CDR3s that were moderately but significantly shorter.

The investigators reverse transcribed all of the isolated RNA, so they sequenced expressed TCRB transcripts. Naive, central memory and regulatory T cell samples averaged about 3.5 million reads. TCRdb's table, derived via immunoSEQ multiplex PCR, lists solely in-frame clones and lacks some. This sample has 200,000 to 250,000 clones, with about 15% found just once. This CDR3 comprises 14 residues. Germline V gives CDR1 SGHRS, CDR2 YFSETQ. V was pared by 5 bases and J by 7 bases, with 6 bases of the junction left unmatched. Comments on this clone: Its antigen is undetermined.

Purities in excess of 95% were seen in all sorted populations. This clonotype was obtained from a man in his thirties or forties with type 1 diabetes. The rearrangement uses TRBV5-1 and TRBJ2-1, with TRBD1 identical over 10 bases. What was sequenced was naive CD4+ T cells from blood. CDR3 region: CASRSGTGVNEQFF. The CDR3 DNA reads as TGCGCCAGCAGATCCGGGACAGGGGTGAATGAGCAGTTCTTC.